The 15 T cell receptor beta chains in this list originate from one sample, sequenced in a study of blood T cell repertoires in COVID-19. Repertoires were generated with immunoSEQ multiplex PCR, while TCRdb's copy carries only in-frame clones and drops some. This table holds about 300,000 clones, 85% to 90% found once. Specimen: peripheral blood. These receptors came from a woman aged 25 to 45 with COVID-19, enrolled during active disease.

This clone was detected once. The chain combines TRBV7-9 with TRBJ2-5; 9 positions match TRBD1. The trim removed 6 bases at V and 4 bases at J, leaving 12 bases unmatched. Germline-derived CDR1 and CDR2 are SEHNR and FQNEAQ (reference sequence). The CDR3 has 16 residues. CDR3 protein: CASRHLWGQGPETQYF. CDR3 nucleotide sequence: TGTGCCAGCAGACACCTCTGGGGACAGGGCCCAGAGACCCAGTACTTC.

V usage is TRBV5-4 and J usage is TRBJ1-1; TRBD1 matches 10 bases. This CDR3 is built from 16 residues. With V trimmed by 4 bases and J by 4 bases, 10 bases remained unmatched. Germline CDR1 and CDR2: SGHNT and YYREEE (reference sequence). Here the CDR3 reads CASSARDRGVGTEAFF. CDR3 nucleotide sequence: TGTGCCAGCAGCGCAAGGGACAGGGGTGTCGGCACTGAAGCTTTCTTT. The variable domain in full, with the rest retrieved from reference TRBV5-4 and TRBJ1-1, is ETGVTQSPTHLIKTRGQQVTLRCSSQSGHNTVSWYQQALGQGPQFIFQYYREEENGRGNFPPRFSGLQFPNYSSELNVNALELDDSALYLCASSARDRGVGTEAFFGQGTRLTVV.

As for this clone: This sequence may be a read error, since a much larger clone differs from it by one base. The chain couples TRBV15 to TRBJ1-5, with 7 bases that match TRBD1. Germline V gene sequence: CDR1 LNHNV, CDR2 YYDKDF (reference sequence). This CDR3 has 14 amino acids. The CDR3 spells CVTGDSYSNQPQHF. The CDR3 bases are TGTGTCACCGGGGACAGTTATAGCAATCAGCCCCAGCATTTT.

The CDR3 DNA sequence: TGTGCCAGCAGTACAGGGTTCCAAGAGACCCAGTACTTC. Its protein is CASSTGFQETQYF. The chain joins TRBV27 to TRBJ2-5, with D perhaps TRBD1 (6 bases). V was pared by 5 bases and J by 1 base, with 8 bases between. Per the germline V gene, CDR1 is MNHEY and CDR2 is SMNVEV (reference sequence). The CDR3 covers 13 residues.

This chain connects TRBV24-1 to TRBJ1-2, with 7 bases that match TRBD1. CDR1 and CDR2 (germline): KGHDR, SFDVKD. This CDR3 comprises 13 residues. V trimming: 10 bases; J trimming: 9 bases; junction bases outside the gene matches: 13. DNA of the CDR3: TGTGCCACTGTGGATAGACAGGGAGATCGCTACACCTTC. Protein sequence: CATVDRQGDRYTF.

The chain couples TRBV7-8 to TRBJ1-5; TRBD1 aligns across 12 bases. V shed 5 bases, J shed 1 base, and the junction held 6 bases outside the gene matches. CDR1 SGHVS and CDR2 FQNEAQ come from the germline V gene. The CDR3 loop spans 17 amino acids. CDR3 bases: TGTGCCAGCAGCGCCGGGACAGGGGGCGCCAGCAATCAGCCCCAGCATTTT. It specifies CASSAGTGGASNQPQHF.

This clone was recorded only once. This sequence joins TRBV15 and TRBJ2-5; D not resolved. Germline lookup yields CDR1 LNHNV and CDR2 YYDKDF (reference sequence). Trimming shortened V by 0 bases and J by 5 bases, and 7 bases separated the two germline ends. The CDR3 is made up of 13 amino acids. CDR3 residues: CATSRDWAETQYF. The DNA of the CDR3 is TGTGCCACCAGCAGAGATTGGGCGGAGACCCAGTACTTC.

This chain links TRBV5-4 with TRBJ2-7, with 9 bases matching TRBD1. The CDR3 is 15 residues long. J lost 1 base, V lost 4 bases, and 6 bases had no gene match. Germline CDR1 is SGHNT and CDR2 is YYREEE (reference sequence). CDR3 bases: TGTGCCAGCAGCCCGGGACAGGGATCTTCCTACGAGCAGTACTTC. This translates into CASSPGQGSSYEQYF.

The rearrangement links TRBV7-9 to TRBJ1-2, with D uncertain. Germline values: CDR1 SEHNR, CDR2 FQNEAQ (reference sequence). Between the trimmed V and J ends, which lost 4 bases and 9 bases, there was a span of 18 bases. The CDR3 covers 14 residues. CDR3 sequence (DNA): TGTGCCAGCAGCTCTGCCCCCCTATCCGGGAGCTACACCTTC. It codes for CASSSAPLSGSYTF. The full variable domain, in which reference TRBV7-9 and TRBJ1-2 provide the parts outside the CDR3, is DTGVSQNPRHKITKRGQNVTFRCDPISEHNRLYWYRQTLGQGPEFLTYFQNEAQLEKSRLLSDRFSAERPKGSFSTLEIQRTEQGDSAMYLCASSSAPLSGSYTFGSGTRLTVV.

The rearrangement joins TRBV6-5 to TRBJ1-2, with no clear D. The V and J ends lost 8 bases and 6 bases respectively, with 19 bases between them. The length of the CDR3 is 14 residues. Per germline, CDR1 MNHEY and CDR2 SVGAGI. CDR3 region: CASAARLAGNGYTF. DNA of the CDR3: TGTGCCAGCGCGGCTAGATTAGCGGGGAATGGCTACACCTTC.

CDR3 DNA sequence: TGTGCCAGCAGCTTGCAACTTAACACCGGGGAGCTGTTTTTT. As protein: CASSLQLNTGELFF. The V call is TRBV5-4, the J call TRBJ2-2, with D hard to call. The V gene lost 1 base and the J gene lost 2 bases, with 6 bases spanning the gap. From germline, CDR1 is SGHNT and CDR2 YYREEE (reference sequence). CDR3 length equals 14 residues.

For this clone: Additional DNA sequences in this sample encode the identical CDR3. This chain links TRBV7-9 with TRBJ2-3, with D perhaps matching TRBD2 (6 bases). The CDR3 contains 15 residues. V lost 5 bases and J lost 5, with 17 bases in between. Germline CDR1 and CDR2: SEHNR and FQNEAQ (reference sequence). The CDR3 region has the DNA TGTGCCAGCAGCCTTACCTCCGGGGGATTAGATACGCAGTATTTT. It encodes CASSLTSGGLDTQYF.

V is TRBV27 and J is TRBJ2-2; D is possibly TRBD1 (6 bases). The V end lost 3 bases, the J end lost 5 bases, and 7 bases lay between the germline ends. The germline V gene has CDR1 MNHEY and CDR2 SMNVEV (reference sequence). The CDR3 is 13 residues long. The CDR3 DNA reads TGTGCCAGCAGTTTCCAGGGGACCGGGGAGCTGTTTTTT. The encoded protein is CASSFQGTGELFF.

This clone was seen a single time. The genes are TRBV15 and TRBJ1-2; D remains ambiguous. Trimming cost V 1 base and J 7 bases, with 13 bases left between them. CDR1 LNHNV and CDR2 YYDKDF come from the germline V gene (reference sequence). CDR3 length: 14 residues. DNA for the CDR3: TGTGCCACCAGCAGAGTAACGGGGTTCTTTGGCTACACCTTC. Translating gives CATSRVTGFFGYTF.

This chain joins TRBV28 and TRBJ1-1; 10 positions agree with TRBD1. The V gene's germline CDR1 is MDHEN and CDR2 SYDVKM. V was clipped by 7 bases and J by 1 base; unmatched bases: 6. This CDR3 spans 15 amino acids. Here the CDR3 reads CASKGQGIGNTEAFF. Here the CDR3 DNA reads TGTGCCAGCAAGGGACAGGGGATTGGGAACACTGAAGCTTTCTTT. Looking up the rest from reference TRBV28 and TRBJ1-1 gives the full variable domain: DVKVTQSSRYLVKRTGEKVFLECVQDMDHENMFWYRQDPGLGLRLIYFSYDVKMKEKGDIPEGYSVSREKKERFSLILESASTNQTSMYLCASKGQGIGNTEAFFGQGTRLTVV.